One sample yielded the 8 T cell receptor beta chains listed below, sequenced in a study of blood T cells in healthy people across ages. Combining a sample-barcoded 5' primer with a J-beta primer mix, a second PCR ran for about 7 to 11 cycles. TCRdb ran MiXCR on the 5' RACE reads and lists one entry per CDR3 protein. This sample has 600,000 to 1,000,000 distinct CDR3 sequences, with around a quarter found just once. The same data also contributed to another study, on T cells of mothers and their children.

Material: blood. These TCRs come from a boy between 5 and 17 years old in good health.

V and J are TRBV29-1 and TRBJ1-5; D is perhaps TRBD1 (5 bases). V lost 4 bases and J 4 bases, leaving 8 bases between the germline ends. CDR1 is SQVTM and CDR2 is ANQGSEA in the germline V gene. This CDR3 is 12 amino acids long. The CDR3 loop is CSVVEGNQPQHF. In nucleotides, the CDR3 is TGCAGCGTTGTGGAGGGGAATCAGCCCCAGCATTTT.

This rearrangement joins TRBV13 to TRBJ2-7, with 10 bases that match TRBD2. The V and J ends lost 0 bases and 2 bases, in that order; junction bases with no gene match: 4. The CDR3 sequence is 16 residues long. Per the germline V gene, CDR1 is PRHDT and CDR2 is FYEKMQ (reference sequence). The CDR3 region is CASSLGGLAGAYEQYF. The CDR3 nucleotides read TGTGCCAGCAGCTTAGGGGGGCTAGCGGGGGCCTACGAGCAGTACTTC.

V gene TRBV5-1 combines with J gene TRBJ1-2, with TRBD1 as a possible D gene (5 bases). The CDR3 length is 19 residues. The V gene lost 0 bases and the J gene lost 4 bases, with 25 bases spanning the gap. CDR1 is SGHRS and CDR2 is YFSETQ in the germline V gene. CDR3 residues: CASSLGPSSGAKQAYGYTF. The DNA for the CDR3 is TGCGCCAGCAGCTTGGGACCTTCCTCTGGGGCGAAACAGGCCTATGGCTACACCTTC.

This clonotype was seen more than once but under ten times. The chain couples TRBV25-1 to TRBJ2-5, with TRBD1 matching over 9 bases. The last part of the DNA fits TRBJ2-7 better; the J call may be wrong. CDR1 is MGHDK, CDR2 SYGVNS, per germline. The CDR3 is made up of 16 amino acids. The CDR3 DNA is TGTGCCAGCAGTCCTCCCTCGGACAGGGGCGTTTTCGAGCAGTACTTC. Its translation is CASSPPSDRGVFEQYF.

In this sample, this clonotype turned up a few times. CDR3 bases: TGCAGTGCTAGAGCCGGGACCCGCTACGAGCAGTACTTC. Amino acids: CSARAGTRYEQYF. The V call is TRBV20-1, the J call TRBJ2-7; D may be TRBD1 or TRBD2 (5 bases each). Germline CDR1 DFQATT, CDR2 SNEGSKA (reference sequence). Trimming took 1 base from V and 3 from J, leaving 10 bases between them. The CDR3 consists of 13 residues.

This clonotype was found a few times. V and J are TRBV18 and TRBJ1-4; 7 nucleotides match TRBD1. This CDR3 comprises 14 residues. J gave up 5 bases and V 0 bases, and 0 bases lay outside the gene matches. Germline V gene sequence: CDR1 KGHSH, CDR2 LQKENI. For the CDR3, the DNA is TGTGCCAGCTCACCACCGACAGGGAATGAAAAACTGTTTTTT. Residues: CASSPPTGNEKLFF.

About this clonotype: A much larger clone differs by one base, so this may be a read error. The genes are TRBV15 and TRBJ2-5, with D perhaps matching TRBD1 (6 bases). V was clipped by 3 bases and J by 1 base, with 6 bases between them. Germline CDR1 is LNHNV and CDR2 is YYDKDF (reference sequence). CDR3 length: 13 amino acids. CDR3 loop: CATSRDSQETQYF. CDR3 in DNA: TGTGCCACCAGCAGGGACAGCCAAGAGACCCAGTACTTC.

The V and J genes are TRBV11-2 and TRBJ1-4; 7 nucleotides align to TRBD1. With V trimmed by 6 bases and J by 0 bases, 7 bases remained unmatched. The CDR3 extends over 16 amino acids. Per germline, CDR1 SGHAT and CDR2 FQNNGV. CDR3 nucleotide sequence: TGTGCCAGCAGATGGGGGGACAGCGCAACTAATGAAAAACTGTTTTTT. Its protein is CASRWGDSATNEKLFF. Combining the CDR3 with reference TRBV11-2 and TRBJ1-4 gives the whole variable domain EAGVAQSPRYKIIEKRQSVAFWCNPISGHATLYWYQQILGQGPKLLIQFQNNGVVDDSQLPKDRFSAERLKGVDSTLKIQPAKLEDSAVYLCASRWGDSATNEKLFFGSGTQLSVL.